Listed here are 15 T cell receptor beta chains from one sample, sequenced in a study of blood T cell repertoires in COVID-19. Assay used: immunoSEQ multiplex PCR; TCRdb lists only in-frame clones, some missing. The table has 250,000 or so clones, around 84% seen once. The sample taken for sequencing was PBMCs or T cells enriched from blood (not recorded which). These receptors were collected from a woman aged 45-65 years who had been exposed to COVID-19.

The rearrangement links TRBV5-6 to TRBJ1-6; the D is unclear. Germline V gene sequence: CDR1 SGHDT, CDR2 YYEEEE. The CDR3 has 14 residues. Trimming removed 3 bases from V and 8 bases from J, with 12 bases in between. The CDR3 bases are TGTGCCAGCAGCTCCGTCCGAGGTTATTCACCCCTCCACTTT. This gives the protein CASSSVRGYSPLHF.

The chain combines TRBV11-2 with TRBJ1-4, with 7 bases identical to TRBD1. Trimming took 5 bases from V and 7 from J; bases not matched to a gene: 10. Germline loops: CDR1 SGHAT, CDR2 FQNNGV. The CDR3 covers 15 residues. The CDR3 region is CASSPQGTEGEKLFF. The CDR3 DNA sequence: TGTGCCAGCAGCCCCCAAGGGACAGAAGGTGAAAAACTGTTTTTT.

The chain combines TRBV5-6 with TRBJ1-2, with TRBD1 identical over 9 bases. J gave up 8 bases and V 4 bases, and 12 bases lay outside the gene matches. Looked up from germline, CDR1 is SGHDT and CDR2 is YYEEEE. The CDR3 spans 15 residues. The CDR3 sequence: CASSPSGTGSLGYTF. The CDR3 DNA sequence: TGTGCCAGCAGCCCCTCCGGGACAGGGAGTTTGGGCTACACCTTC.

CDR3 region: CASSSTSGGLGTQYF. The CDR3 DNA reads TGTGCCAGCAGCTCGACTAGCGGGGGGCTCGGTACGCAGTATTTT. The chain is built from TRBV2 and TRBJ2-3, with 13 positions matching TRBD2. J gave up 8 bases and V 6 bases, and 8 bases lay outside the gene matches. The CDR3 contains 15 residues. Germline values: CDR1 SNHLY, CDR2 FYNNEI.

The chain has TRBV11-2 and TRBJ1-3; 11 nucleotides match TRBD1. Per germline, CDR1 SGHAT and CDR2 FQNNGV. With V trimmed by 3 bases and J by 7 bases, 8 bases remained unmatched. The CDR3 has 16 residues. The CDR3 coding sequence is TGTGCCAGCAGCTTTGGGACAGGGGGAATGGGCAACACCATATATTTT. Amino acid sequence: CASSFGTGGMGNTIYF.

V and J are TRBV28 and TRBJ2-5, with 12 bases fitting TRBD2. The germline V gene encodes CDR1 MDHEN and CDR2 SYDVKM. The ends lost 5 bases at V and 2 bases at J; junction bases unmatched: 3. CDR3 length equals 15 residues. The CDR3 spells CASSGTSGYQETQYF. In DNA form, the CDR3 reads TGTGCCAGCAGTGGGACTAGCGGGTATCAAGAGACCCAGTACTTC.

The chain is built from TRBV28 and TRBJ2-7, with a tentative D call TRBD2 (5 bases). This CDR3 has 15 amino acids. Germline V gene sequence: CDR1 MDHEN, CDR2 SYDVKM. V was cut by 9 bases and J by 8 bases, with 26 bases left in between. This CDR3 is CASKTEGRTREKQYF. DNA for the CDR3: TGTGCCAGTAAAACGGAAGGCCGAACCCGGGAAAAGCAGTACTTC.

DNA of the CDR3: TGTGCCTGGAGTGTAGCTAGCGGGGGGGAGGCCCAGTACTTC. Translating gives CAWSVASGGEAQYF. V is TRBV30 and J is TRBJ2-5; TRBD2 matches 12 bases. CDR3 size: 14 residues. Losses at the gene ends were 0 bases for V and 9 bases for J; bases not matched to a gene: 5. The germline V gene encodes CDR1 GTSNPN and CDR2 SVGIG (reference sequence). Variable domain in full (rest from reference TRBV30 and TRBJ2-5): SQTIHQWPATLVQPVGSPLSLECTVEGTSNPNLYWYRQAAGRGLQLLFYSVGIGQISSEVPQNLSASRPQDRQFILSSKKLLLSDSGFYLCAWSVASGGEAQYFGPGTRLLVL.

The chain couples TRBV28 to TRBJ1-2; the D is unclear. The germline V gene has CDR1 MDHEN and CDR2 SYDVKM. The CDR3 length is 15 residues. Trimming took off 4 bases at V and 7 bases at J, with 19 bases between the two ends. The CDR3 DNA sequence: TGTGCCAGCAGTTCCCACGGGAGCCCCCTAGGTGGCTACACCTTC. This translates into CASSSHGSPLGGYTF.

This chain uses TRBV6-5 with TRBJ1-3; D is unclear. Between the trimmed V and J ends, which lost 7 bases and 1 base, there was a span of 14 bases. The length of the CDR3 is 15 residues. CDR1 and CDR2 (germline): MNHEY, SVGAGI. The CDR3 reads CASTVDTASGNTIYF. The CDR3 DNA is TGTGCCAGCACGGTCGACACAGCTTCTGGAAACACCATATATTTT.

This clone came up a few times. The V and J genes are TRBV30 and TRBJ2-7, with D possibly TRBD1 on 5 matching bases. V was shortened by 2 bases and J by 1 base, with 12 bases between the two germline ends. CDR3 length: 14 amino acids. CDR1 and CDR2 (germline): GTSNPN, SVGIG (reference sequence). This chain's CDR3 is CAWSWPGISYEQYF. CDR3 coding DNA: TGTGCCTGGAGTTGGCCAGGGATATCCTACGAGCAGTACTTC.

The chain carries TRBV6-2 or TRBV6-3 and TRBJ2-7; tentatively, D is TRBD2 (5 bases). CDR1 and CDR2 from the germline V gene are MNHEY and SVGEGT. The CDR3 is 14 amino acids. Trimming cost V 5 bases and J 7 bases, with 18 bases left between them. In DNA, the CDR3 is TGTGCCAGCAGTCCCTTCGCCGGGATAGGGGAGCAGTACTTC. Its translation is CASSPFAGIGEQYF.

V usage is TRBV19 and J usage is TRBJ2-1, with TRBD1 as a possible D gene (6 bases). This CDR3 has 15 residues. Germline V CDR1 and CDR2: LNHDA, SQIVND (reference sequence). V was cut by 5 bases and J by 3 bases, with 14 bases left in between. Written as DNA, the CDR3 is TGTGCCAGTAGTCCCGCTACAGGGATCTACAATGAGCAGTTCTTC. Translated: CASSPATGIYNEQFF.

This chain links TRBV3-1 (or the pseudogene TRBV3-2) with TRBJ2-5; 7 bases line up with TRBD1. Germline loops: CDR1 LGHDT, CDR2 YNNKEL (reference sequence). The CDR3 runs to 14 residues. The V and J ends lost 7 bases and 4 bases, in that order; junction bases with no gene match: 9. The CDR3 here is CASTRQGRGETQYF. CDR3 bases: TGTGCCAGCACCAGACAGGGAAGAGGAGAGACCCAGTACTTC.

This clone was recorded only once. The V call is TRBV3-1 (or the pseudogene TRBV3-2), the J call TRBJ1-1; unclear D gene. From germline, CDR1 is LGHDT and CDR2 YNNKEL (reference sequence). This CDR3 is 13 amino acids long. V was shortened by 0 bases and J by 7 bases, with 9 bases between the two germline ends. CDR3 loop: CASSQDLRSEAFF. For the CDR3, the DNA is TGTGCCAGCAGCCAAGATCTTAGGAGTGAAGCTTTCTTT.